One T cell receptor (beta chain) is described in this entry. This record comes from a study of blood T cell repertoires in COVID-19. Trimming took off 3 bases at V and 1 base at J, with 16 bases between the two ends. Germline V CDR1 and CDR2: GTSNPN, SVGIG (reference sequence). The CDR3 contains 16 residues. Using immunoSEQ multiplex PCR, the repertoire was profiled, and TCRdb retains in-frame clones only, with some absent. The sample lists about 420,000 clones; approximately 90% were seen once. Source material: peripheral blood. The origin of this receptor is a young man with COVID-19, enrolled during active disease. The chain has TRBV30 and TRBJ2-4, with D possibly matching TRBD2 (5 bases). Written as DNA, the CDR3 is TGTGCCTGGAGACCAACCGCCGGGAATGCCAAAAACATTCAGTACTTC. Translation: CAWRPTAGNAKNIQYF.